The next 26 T cell receptor beta chains were all read from a single sample in a study of blood T cell repertoires in COVID-19. Assay used: immunoSEQ multiplex PCR; TCRdb lists only in-frame clones, some missing. Among around 62,000 clones, roughly 90% were seen once, and the ten largest hold 1% to 1.5%. Material: peripheral blood. The receptors derive from a woman aged 60-75 years with acute or convalescent COVID-19.

The chain uses TRBV4-2 and TRBJ1-2; a possible D gene is TRBD1 (5 bases). The CDR3 covers 17 residues. The germline CDR1 and CDR2 sequences are LGHNA and YNFKEQ. V lost 0 bases to trimming and J lost 8 bases, with 22 bases between them. CDR3: CASSQDLGQGGPLGYTF. CDR3 DNA sequence: TGTGCCAGCAGCCAAGATCTGGGGCAGGGAGGCCCTTTGGGCTACACCTTC.

This chain joins TRBV7-5 and TRBJ1-2; TRBD1, the table's D call, was not compared with the DNA. TRBV7-5 is tagged as a pseudogene. This CDR3 spans 14 amino acids. The CDR3 loop reads CVRSFRGRGYGYTF. CDR3 DNA sequence: TGTGTCAGAAGCTTCAGGGGAAGAGGCTATGGCTACACCTTC.

V gene TRBV5-1 combines with J gene TRBJ1-2; 7 bases are a match to TRBD1. The CDR3 totals 14 residues. V lost 0 bases and J lost 4; bases outside the gene matches: 3. The germline V gene encodes CDR1 SGHRS and CDR2 YFSETQ. The CDR3 loop is CASSLEGTAYGYTF. Written as DNA, the CDR3 is TGCGCCAGCAGCTTGGAGGGGACAGCCTATGGCTACACCTTC. Combining the CDR3 with reference TRBV5-1 and TRBJ1-2 gives the whole variable domain KAGVTQTPRYLIKTRGQQVTLSCSPISGHRSVSWYQQTPGQGLQFLFEYFSETQRNKGNFPGRFSGRQFSNSRSEMNVSTLELGDSALYLCASSLEGTAYGYTFGSGTRLTVV.

As to this clone: The sample carries other DNA sequences with the same CDR3. The chain recombines TRBV12-3 or TRBV12-4 with TRBJ2-1; possibly TRBD2 for D (6 bases). The CDR3 covers 13 residues. The V end lost 5 bases, the J end lost 7 bases, and 12 bases lay between the germline ends. In nucleotides, the CDR3 is TGTGCCAGCAGTCCGGGAGAGGGGAATGAGCAGTTCTTC. As protein: CASSPGEGNEQFF.

This clone came up once. The chain uses TRBV6-5 and TRBJ2-7; unclear D gene. The CDR3 covers 13 residues. The V gene lost 6 bases and the J gene lost 0 bases, with 9 bases spanning the gap. CDR1 and CDR2 from the germline V gene are MNHEY and SVGAGI. In DNA, the CDR3 is TGTGCCAGCAGGCGTACGAACTCCTACGAGCAGTACGTC. Protein product: CASRRTNSYEQYV.

This rearrangement joins TRBV30 to TRBJ2-5, with 14 bases matching TRBD2. CDR1 and CDR2 (germline): GTSNPN, SVGIG (reference sequence). The length of the CDR3 is 18 residues. With V trimmed by 3 bases and J by 5 bases, 14 bases remained unmatched. The CDR3 DNA is TGTGCCTGGAGGGAGGGACTAGCGGGAGTCGGGGGGAGGGAGACCCAGTACTTC. Protein product: CAWREGLAGVGGRETQYF. Using reference TRBV30 and TRBJ2-5 for the parts outside the CDR3, the full variable domain is SQTIHQWPATLVQPVGSPLSLECTVEGTSNPNLYWYRQAAGRGLQLLFYSVGIGQISSEVPQNLSASRPQDRQFILSSKKLLLSDSGFYLCAWREGLAGVGGRETQYFGPGTRLLVL.

This clone is a singleton in its sample. The rearrangement joins TRBV7-8 to TRBJ2-7, with 8 bases aligning to TRBD1. J gave up 4 bases and V 2 bases, and 4 bases lay outside the gene matches. The CDR3 has 14 amino acids. Germline lookup yields CDR1 SGHVS and CDR2 FQNEAQ. CDR3 nucleotides: TGTGCCAGCAGCTTAAGTGACAGGGGTTACGAGCAGTACGTC. Protein sequence: CASSLSDRGYEQYV.

The chain has TRBV11-2 and TRBJ1-2; TRBD1 agrees at 9 bases. V shed 3 bases and J 8 bases; nucleotides not matched to a gene: 7. The CDR3 is made up of 14 amino acids. CDR1 and CDR2 from the germline V gene are SGHAT and FQNNGV. CDR3 region: CASSFAWTGEGYTF. DNA of the CDR3: TGTGCCAGCAGCTTTGCGTGGACAGGGGAAGGCTACACCTTC.

This chain connects TRBV19 to TRBJ2-7; TRBD2 agrees at 9 bases. The CDR3 is 17 residues long. Germline CDR1 and CDR2: LNHDA and SQIVND (reference sequence). V was pared by 10 bases and J by 4 bases, with 20 bases of the junction left unmatched. As DNA, the CDR3 is TGTGCCACGCCTCCGCTGGGCGGGGGGGCAGATAGTTACGAGCAGTACGTC. It translates to CATPPLGGGADSYEQYV.

The gene calls are TRBV5-4 and TRBJ1-1; D may be TRBD1 (5 bases). V shed 0 bases and J shed 4 bases, with 16 bases lying between them. There are 16 residues in the CDR3. CDR1 and CDR2 from the germline V gene are SGHNT and YYREEE (reference sequence). In DNA, the CDR3 is TGTGCCAGCAGCTTGGGATTAGTTTGGAGGGGCACTGAAGCTTTCTTT. Its translation is CASSLGLVWRGTEAFF.

V gene TRBV27 combines with J gene TRBJ2-7; 7 positions match TRBD2. After removal of 5 bases from V and 3 bases from J, the junction contained 16 bases not matched to a gene. Germline assignment: CDR1 MNHEY and CDR2 SMNVEV (reference sequence). The CDR3 runs 17 residues. This chain's CDR3 is CASSPLTGTTLIYEQYV. CDR3 DNA: TGTGCCAGCAGTCCCCTCACCGGGACTACCCTTATCTACGAGCAGTACGTC.

This clone appeared a few times. The chain carries TRBV11-2 and TRBJ1-2; D unresolved. Germline CDR1 is SGHAT and CDR2 is FQNNGV. V was shortened by 5 bases and J by 8 bases, with 15 bases between the two germline ends. The CDR3 is 13 residues long. The CDR3: CASSNMENRGYTF. CDR3 nucleotides: TGTGCCAGCAGCAACATGGAGAATAGGGGCTACACCTTC.

J is TRBJ1-1 and V is TRBV10-3; TRBD1 might be the D (5 bases). V lost 3 bases to trimming and J lost 4 bases, with 9 bases between them. The germline V gene has CDR1 ENHRY and CDR2 SYGVKD. This CDR3 contains 13 residues. CDR3 loop: CAISDLGPTEAFF. The CDR3 DNA is TGTGCCATCAGTGATCTGGGGCCCACTGAAGCTTTCTTT.

The gene calls are TRBV11-1 and TRBJ1-2; weak D call: TRBD1 (6 bases). CDR1 is SGHAT, CDR2 FQDESV, per germline (reference sequence). The V end lost 1 base, the J end lost 0 bases, and 9 bases lay between the germline ends. The CDR3 consists of 15 residues. DNA for the CDR3: TGTGCCAGCAGCTTAGAAACAGGGACTAACTATGGCTACACCTTC. This gives the protein CASSLETGTNYGYTF.

This clone has only a few counts. The chain recombines TRBV12-3 or TRBV12-4 with TRBJ1-1, with 11 nucleotides matching TRBD1. Germline trimming cut 6 bases from V and 11 bases from J; bases unmatched to any gene: 5. This CDR3 has 12 residues. The CDR3 DNA follows: TGTGCCAGCAGGGGGACAGGGGGTCTGGCTTTCTTT. It yields the protein CASRGTGGLAFF.

CDR3 loop: CASSYSSSTNTGELFF. DNA for the CDR3: TGTGCCAGCAGTTACTCTTCCAGTACGAACACCGGGGAGCTGTTTTTT. This rearrangement joins TRBV6-5 to TRBJ2-2; D is unclear. Trimming removed 0 bases from V and 0 bases from J, with 8 bases in between. Germline V gene data show CDR1 as MNHEY and CDR2 as SVGAGI. The CDR3 has 16 residues.

This clone was observed once. This chain uses TRBV5-1 with TRBJ2-3; 11 bases map to TRBD2. V lost 0 bases to trimming and J lost 4 bases; unmatched junction nucleotides: 4. Germline CDR1 and CDR2: SGHRS and YFSETQ. The CDR3 loop spans 16 amino acids. The CDR3 region has the DNA TGCGCCAGCAGCTTGGTTGGTAGCGGGGGGGCAGATACGCAGTATTTT. Its protein is CASSLVGSGGADTQYF.

The chain combines TRBV5-8 with TRBJ2-5; D may be TRBD2 (6 bases). Germline values: CDR1 SGHTS, CDR2 YDEGEE. CDR3 length equals 15 residues. Trimming took off 5 bases at V and 4 bases at J, with 18 bases between the two ends. CDR3 DNA sequence: TGTGCCAGCAGGGGCAGGGAGGCAGGAAGAGAGACCCAGTACTTC. It translates to CASRGREAGRETQYF. Full variable domain (missing parts from reference TRBV5-8 and TRBJ2-5): EAGVTQSPTHLIKTRGQQATLRCSPISGHTSVYWYQQALGLGLQFLLWYDEGEERNRGNFPPRFSGRQFPNYSSELNVNALELEDSALYLCASRGREAGRETQYFGPGTRLLVL.

This clone was counted once. The chain has TRBV18 and TRBJ2-1; weak D call: TRBD2 (6 bases). Germline loops: CDR1 KGHSH, CDR2 LQKENI. The CDR3 is 16 residues long. V gave up 4 bases and J gave up 0 bases, with 13 bases separating them. The CDR3 region is CASSRSGGGSYNEQFF. In DNA form, the CDR3 reads TGTGCCAGCTCACGGTCCGGGGGAGGCTCCTACAATGAGCAGTTCTTC.

This clone was counted a few times. V is TRBV18 and J is TRBJ1-6; D gene ambiguous. The CDR3 covers 13 residues. Germline assignment: CDR1 KGHSH and CDR2 LQKENI. V was shortened by 6 bases and J by 7 bases, with 10 bases between the two germline ends. The CDR3, as DNA: TGTGCCAGCTCCGCAAGCCCAAATTCACCCCTCCACTTT. Amino acids: CASSASPNSPLHF.

In this sample, this clone turned up a few times. The chain combines TRBV6-6 with TRBJ1-1; TRBD1 might be the D (6 bases). V lost 8 bases, J lost 1 base, and 14 bases lay in between. Germline loops: CDR1 MNHNY, CDR2 SVGAGI (reference sequence). The length of the CDR3 is 14 residues. CDR3 amino acids: CASASGGSNTEAFF. DNA of the CDR3: TGTGCCAGCGCTTCGGGGGGCTCGAACACTGAAGCTTTCTTT.

The chain uses TRBV28 and TRBJ2-2; weak D call: TRBD1 (6 bases). This CDR3 contains 14 residues. Per the germline V gene, CDR1 is MDHEN and CDR2 is SYDVKM. V was trimmed by 1 base and J by 6 bases, leaving 9 bases between them. This CDR3 is CASSLYRAAGELFF. In nucleotides, the CDR3 is TGTGCCAGCAGTTTATACAGGGCTGCCGGGGAGCTGTTTTTT.

This chain links TRBV6-5 with TRBJ1-6; D not certain. Germline loops: CDR1 MNHEY, CDR2 SVGAGI. Deletions cut 7 bases from V and 7 bases from J, with 14 bases between. The CDR3 is made up of 14 amino acids. CDR3 residues: CASNSLLPNSPLHF. Here the CDR3 DNA reads TGTGCCAGCAACTCCCTCTTGCCAAATTCACCCCTCCACTTT.

The chain recombines TRBV10-2 with TRBJ2-3, with 8 bases that match TRBD1. Germline V gene data show CDR1 as WSHSY and CDR2 as SAAADI. There are 14 residues in the CDR3. The trim removed 3 bases at V and 3 bases at J, leaving 2 bases unmatched. The chain's CDR3 is CASSDGQGTDTQYF. CDR3 DNA sequence: TGCGCCAGCAGTGACGGACAGGGAACAGATACGCAGTATTTT.

The chain uses TRBV7-2 and TRBJ1-1; 7 bases are a match to TRBD1. This CDR3 comprises 16 residues. J was trimmed by 3 bases and V by 2 bases; bases with no gene match: 9. Germline CDR1 reads SGHTA; CDR2 reads FQGNSA. The CDR3 protein is CASSLPRQGWDTEAFF. DNA for the CDR3: TGTGCCAGCAGCTTACCTCGACAGGGTTGGGACACTGAAGCTTTCTTT.

This chain joins TRBV19 and TRBJ2-1; D possibly corresponds to TRBD2 (5 bases). Trimming shortened V by 9 bases and J by 2 bases, and 23 bases separated the two germline ends. The CDR3 totals 17 residues. CDR1 and CDR2 from the germline V gene are LNHDA and SQIVND (reference sequence). The CDR3 region is CASKSLVREFPYNEQFF. CDR3 DNA: TGTGCCAGCAAATCTCTGGTAAGGGAGTTCCCCTACAATGAGCAGTTCTTC.